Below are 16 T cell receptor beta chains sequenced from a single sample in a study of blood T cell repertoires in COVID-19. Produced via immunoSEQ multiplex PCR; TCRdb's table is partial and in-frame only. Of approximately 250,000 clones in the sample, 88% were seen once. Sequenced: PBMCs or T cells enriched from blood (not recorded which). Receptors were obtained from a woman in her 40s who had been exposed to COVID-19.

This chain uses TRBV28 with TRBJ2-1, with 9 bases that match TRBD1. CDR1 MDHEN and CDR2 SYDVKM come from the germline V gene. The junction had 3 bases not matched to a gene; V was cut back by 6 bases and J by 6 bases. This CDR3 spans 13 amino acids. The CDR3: CASRSTGGNEQFF. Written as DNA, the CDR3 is TGTGCCAGCAGGTCGACAGGGGGCAATGAGCAGTTCTTC.

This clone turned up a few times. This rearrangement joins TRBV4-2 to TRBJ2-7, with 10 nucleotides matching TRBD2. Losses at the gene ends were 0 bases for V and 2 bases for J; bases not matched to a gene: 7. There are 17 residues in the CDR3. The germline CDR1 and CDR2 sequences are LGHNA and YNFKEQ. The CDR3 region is CASSQEYSSGGAYEQYF. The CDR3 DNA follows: TGTGCCAGCAGCCAAGAGTATTCTAGCGGGGGAGCCTACGAGCAGTACTTC.

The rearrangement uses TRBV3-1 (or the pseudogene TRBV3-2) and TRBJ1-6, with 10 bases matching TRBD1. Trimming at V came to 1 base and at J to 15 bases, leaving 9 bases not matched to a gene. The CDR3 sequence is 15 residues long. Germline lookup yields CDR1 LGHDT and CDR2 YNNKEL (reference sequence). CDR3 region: CASSQGGQGRTLLHF. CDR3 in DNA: TGTGCCAGCAGCCAAGGGGGACAGGGGAGAACACTCCTCCACTTT.

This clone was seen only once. The CDR3 sequence: CASSLWGEGTTRNEKLFF. The CDR3 bases are TGTGCCAGCAGTTTATGGGGGGAGGGGACGACCCGAAATGAAAAACTGTTTTTT. The gene calls are TRBV28 and TRBJ1-4; TRBD1 is a possible D gene (5 bases). V lost 0 bases, J lost 5 bases, and 19 bases lay in between. The germline CDR1 and CDR2 sequences are MDHEN and SYDVKM. The CDR3 length is 18 residues.

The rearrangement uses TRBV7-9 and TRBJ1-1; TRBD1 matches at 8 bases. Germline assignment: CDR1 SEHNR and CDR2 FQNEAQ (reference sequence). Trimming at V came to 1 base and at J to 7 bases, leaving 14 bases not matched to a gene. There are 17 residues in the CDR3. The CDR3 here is CASSLVRGRGLEGEAFF. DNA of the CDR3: TGTGCCAGCAGCTTAGTTCGAGGCAGGGGGCTTGAGGGTGAAGCTTTCTTT.

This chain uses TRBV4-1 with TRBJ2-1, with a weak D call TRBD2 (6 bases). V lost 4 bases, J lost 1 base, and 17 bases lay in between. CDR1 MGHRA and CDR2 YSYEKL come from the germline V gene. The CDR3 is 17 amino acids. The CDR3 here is CASSPLGGLVSYNEQFF. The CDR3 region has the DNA TGCGCCAGCAGCCCTCTGGGGGGTCTAGTATCCTACAATGAGCAGTTCTTC.

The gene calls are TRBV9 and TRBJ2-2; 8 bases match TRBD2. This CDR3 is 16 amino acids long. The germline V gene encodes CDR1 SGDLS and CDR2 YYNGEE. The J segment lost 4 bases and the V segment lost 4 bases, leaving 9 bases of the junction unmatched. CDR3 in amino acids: CASSTPGLVGTGELFF. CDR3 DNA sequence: TGTGCCAGCAGCACTCCGGGACTAGTCGGCACCGGGGAGCTGTTTTTT.

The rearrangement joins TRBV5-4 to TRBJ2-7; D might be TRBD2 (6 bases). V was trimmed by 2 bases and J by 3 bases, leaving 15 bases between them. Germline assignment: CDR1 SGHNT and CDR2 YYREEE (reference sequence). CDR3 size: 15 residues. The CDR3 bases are TGTGCCAGCAGCTTTAATGGGGGGAGGAGCTACGAGCAGTACTTC. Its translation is CASSFNGGRSYEQYF.

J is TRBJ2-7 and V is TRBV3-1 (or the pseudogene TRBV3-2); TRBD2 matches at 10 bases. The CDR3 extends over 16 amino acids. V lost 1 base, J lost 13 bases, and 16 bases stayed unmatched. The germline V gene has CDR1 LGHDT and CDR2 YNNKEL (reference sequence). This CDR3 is CASSQGGLAGALAQYF. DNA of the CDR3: TGTGCCAGCAGCCAAGGGGGGCTAGCGGGGGCCCTAGCTCAATACTTC.

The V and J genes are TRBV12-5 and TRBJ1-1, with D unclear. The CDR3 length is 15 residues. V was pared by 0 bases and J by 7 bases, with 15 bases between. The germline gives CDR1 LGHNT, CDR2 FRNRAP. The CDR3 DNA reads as TGTGCTAGTGGTTTGGTCGGTGAGCGGCCGAATGAAGCTTTCTTT. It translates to CASGLVGERPNEAFF. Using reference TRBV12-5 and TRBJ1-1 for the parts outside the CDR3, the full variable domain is DARVTQTPRHKVTEMGQEVTMRCQPILGHNTVFWYRQTMMQGLELLAYFRNRAPLDDSGMPKDRFSAEMPDATLATLKIQPSEPRDSAVYFCASGLVGERPNEAFFGQGTRLTVV.

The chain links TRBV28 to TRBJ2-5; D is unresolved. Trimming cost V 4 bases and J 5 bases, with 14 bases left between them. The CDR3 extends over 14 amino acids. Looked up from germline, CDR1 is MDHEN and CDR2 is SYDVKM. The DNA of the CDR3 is TGTGCCAGCAGTTACCCCCCTCTGAGCGAGACCCAGTACTTC. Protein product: CASSYPPLSETQYF.

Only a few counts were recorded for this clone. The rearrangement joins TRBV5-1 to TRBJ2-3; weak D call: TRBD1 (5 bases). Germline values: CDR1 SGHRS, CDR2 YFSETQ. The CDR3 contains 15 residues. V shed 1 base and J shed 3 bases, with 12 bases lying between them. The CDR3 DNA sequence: TGCGCCAGCAGCTTGAGCTGGACATGGACAGATACGCAGTATTTT. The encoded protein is CASSLSWTWTDTQYF.

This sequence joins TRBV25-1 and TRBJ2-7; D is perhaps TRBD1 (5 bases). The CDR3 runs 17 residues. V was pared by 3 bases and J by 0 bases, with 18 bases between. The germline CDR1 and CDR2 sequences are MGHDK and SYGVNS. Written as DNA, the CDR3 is TGTGCCAGCAGTGAGCCAGGCGTCCTAGGGGACTCCTACGAGCAGTACTTC. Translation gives CASSEPGVLGDSYEQYF.

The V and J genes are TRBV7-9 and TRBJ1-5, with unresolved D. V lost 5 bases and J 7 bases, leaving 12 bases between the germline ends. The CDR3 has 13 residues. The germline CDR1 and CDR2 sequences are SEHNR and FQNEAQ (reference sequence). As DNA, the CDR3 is TGTGCCAGCAGCCCCGCTCAAAGCCAGCCCCAGCATTTT. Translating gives CASSPAQSQPQHF.

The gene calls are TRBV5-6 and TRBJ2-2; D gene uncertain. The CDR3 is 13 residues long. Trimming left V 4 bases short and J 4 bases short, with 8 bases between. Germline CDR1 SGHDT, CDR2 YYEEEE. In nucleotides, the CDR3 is TGTGCCAGCAGCGAATCGAGCACCGGGGAGCTGTTTTTT. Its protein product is CASSESSTGELFF.

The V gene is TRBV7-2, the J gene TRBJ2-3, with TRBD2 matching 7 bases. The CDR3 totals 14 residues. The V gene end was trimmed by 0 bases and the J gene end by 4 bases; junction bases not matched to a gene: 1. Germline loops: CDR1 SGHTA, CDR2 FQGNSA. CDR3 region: CASSLARGADTQYF. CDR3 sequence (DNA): TGTGCCAGCAGCTTAGCTCGGGGGGCAGATACGCAGTATTTT.